A single sample gave rise to the 15 T cell receptor beta chains below, sequenced in a study of T-cell memory formation after mild COVID-19. MiXCR, applied by TCRdb to the 5' RACE reads, yields one record per CDR3 protein. The sample gives more than 400,000 distinct CDR3 sequences, 15% to 20% of which show up once; around 12% is in the top ten. Sequenced sample: PBMCs or a T cell subset sorted from them (not recorded which). The receptors were gathered from an adult woman who had mild COVID-19 (a few samples of this study predate the infection). Cell type and time point are not known.

This clonotype showed up just a few times. The CDR3 nucleotides are TGTGCCACCAGTGATTCACGGGACAGGATACCTCAAGAGTACTTC. Translating it yields CATSDSRDRIPQEYF. This chain joins TRBV24-1 and TRBJ2-7; 8 nucleotides align to TRBD1. The germline V gene encodes CDR1 KGHDR and CDR2 SFDVKD. The CDR3 has 15 amino acids. V lost 2 bases and J lost 11; bases outside the gene matches: 13.

V and J are TRBV12-3 or TRBV12-4 and TRBJ1-1; possible D gene TRBD1, 5 bases. V lost 7 bases and J 3 bases, leaving 18 bases between the germline ends. This CDR3 is 15 amino acids long. The CDR3 is CASTTAGGGYTEAFF. CDR3 sequence (DNA): TGTGCCAGCACCACTGCGGGGGGAGGGTACACTGAAGCTTTCTTT.

This clonotype has a count of ten or more. V and J are TRBV10-3 and TRBJ1-3; D might be TRBD1 (6 bases). This CDR3 comprises 17 residues. V was shortened by 6 bases and J by 0 bases, with 18 bases between the two germline ends. Germline V gene lookup returns CDR1 ENHRY and CDR2 SYGVKD. CDR3 amino acids: CAISGQTYGSSGNTIYF. Written as DNA, the CDR3 is TGTGCCATCAGCGGACAGACGTACGGCTCCTCTGGAAACACCATATATTTT.

This clonotype showed up just a few times. V gene TRBV7-9 combines with J gene TRBJ2-7, with D perhaps TRBD2 (6 bases). Trimming took off 4 bases at V and 0 bases at J, with 10 bases between the two ends. CDR1 is SEHNR and CDR2 is FQNEAQ in the germline V gene (reference sequence). This CDR3 is built from 14 residues. This CDR3 reads CASSSGLDSYEQYF. In DNA, the CDR3 is TGTGCCAGCAGCTCGGGACTTGACTCCTACGAGCAGTACTTC.

The J gene is TRBJ1-5, the V gene TRBV6-5, with D uncertain. CDR1 MNHEY and CDR2 SVGAGI come from the germline V gene. The CDR3 extends over 15 amino acids. The V end lost 6 bases, the J end lost 2 bases, and 14 bases lay between the germline ends. The CDR3 coding sequence is TGTGCCAGCAGCAGCGCAGGTCTTGGCAATCAGCCCCAGCATTTT. Translating it yields CASSSAGLGNQPQHF.

The chain links TRBV6-5 to TRBJ2-2; 7 nucleotides match TRBD1. Germline assignment: CDR1 MNHEY and CDR2 SVGAGI. V lost 8 bases and J lost 4; bases outside the gene matches: 10. This CDR3 has 15 residues. The CDR3 DNA sequence: TGTGCCAGCGCCTACAGGGGAAAGGGCACCGGGGAGCTGTTTTTT. This codes for CASAYRGKGTGELFF.

This CDR3 is CASSPTDRGRNTIYF. DNA of the CDR3: TGCGCCAGCAGCCCAACAGACAGGGGTCGAAACACCATATATTTT. The chain joins TRBV4-1 to TRBJ1-3; 8 bases are shared with TRBD1. Looked up from germline, CDR1 is MGHRA and CDR2 is YSYEKL. The CDR3 sequence is 15 residues long. The V and J ends lost 4 bases and 5 bases, in that order; junction bases with no gene match: 7.

The V and J genes are TRBV5-6 and TRBJ2-7; possibly TRBD1 for D (5 bases). Germline-derived CDR1 and CDR2 are SGHDT and YYEEEE. CDR3 length: 13 residues. V was clipped by 1 base and J by 7 bases, with 12 bases between them. The DNA for the CDR3 is TGTGCCAGCAGCTTGAGAAGGGGTGAGGAGCAGTACTTC. Translating it yields CASSLRRGEEQYF.

The table lists this clonotype with a few counts. The chain carries TRBV20-1 and TRBJ2-7, with TRBD2 matching 9 bases. V dropped 3 bases and J dropped 3; count of bases not matched to a gene: 3. Germline CDR1 reads DFQATT; CDR2 reads SNEGSKA (reference sequence). The CDR3 contains 13 residues. The CDR3 DNA sequence: TGCAGTGCTAGTGGAGCGGGGGGCTACGAGCAGTACTTC. It specifies CSASGAGGYEQYF.

The chain is built from TRBV5-1 and TRBJ2-5; TRBD2 agrees at 8 bases. Looked up from germline, CDR1 is SGHRS and CDR2 is YFSETQ. Losses at the gene ends were 3 bases for V and 5 bases for J; bases not matched to a gene: 3. The CDR3 covers 13 residues. CDR3 amino acids: CASSYSSGETQYF. In DNA form, the CDR3 reads TGCGCCAGCAGCTACTCTAGCGGGGAGACCCAGTACTTC.

This clonotype was detected only a few times. The V call is TRBV7-2, the J call TRBJ1-3; D is undetermined. Looked up from germline, CDR1 is SGHTA and CDR2 is FQGNSA. V was shortened by 5 bases and J by 1 base, with 15 bases between the two germline ends. The CDR3 length is 16 residues. CDR3 nucleotide sequence: TGTGCCAGCAGCCCCCGAGGGAGGGCTTCTGGAAACACCATATATTTT. As protein: CASSPRGRASGNTIYF.

This chain links TRBV7-8 with TRBJ2-1, with D possibly matching TRBD2 (6 bases). CDR1 and CDR2 from the germline V gene are SGHVS and FQNEAQ. The CDR3 totals 13 residues. V shed 1 base and J shed 8 bases, with 9 bases lying between them. The CDR3 region is CASSLGGGYEQFF. The CDR3 bases are TGTGCCAGCAGCTTAGGTGGAGGGTATGAGCAGTTCTTC.

This clonotype was counted at least ten times. This sequence joins TRBV20-1 and TRBJ2-7, with 13 bases aligning to TRBD2. The V segment lost 7 bases and the J segment 4 bases; nucleotides outside the gene matches: 4. Germline-derived CDR1 and CDR2 are DFQATT and SNEGSKA (reference sequence). The CDR3 extends over 13 amino acids. As DNA, the CDR3 is TGCAGTGTCCGGACTAGCGGGAGTTACGAGCAGTACTTC. Encoded protein: CSVRTSGSYEQYF.

This rearrangement joins TRBV12-3 or TRBV12-4 to TRBJ1-1; D call uncertain. V lost 8 bases to trimming and J lost 7 bases, with 14 bases between them. CDR3 length: 12 residues. CDR3 sequence (DNA): TGTGCCAGCCTAATGGGGATTAGTGAAGCTTTCTTT. Amino acids: CASLMGISEAFF.

This clonotype was seen more than once but under ten times. The chain has TRBV5-1 and TRBJ2-7; 7 bases fit TRBD1. Looked up from germline, CDR1 is SGHRS and CDR2 is YFSETQ. With V trimmed by 5 bases and J by 6 bases, 8 bases remained unmatched. This CDR3 region has 13 residues. The CDR3: CASSPDRVREQYF. CDR3 sequence (DNA): TGCGCCAGCAGTCCCGACAGGGTACGCGAGCAGTACTTC.